What follows are 10 T cell receptor beta chains derived from one specimen sequenced in a study of human T cells and chemical hapten exposure. Described time point: pre-sensitization, week 0. Treatment in this sample: therapeutic diphenylcyclopropenone sensitization with weekly scalp DPC. TCRdb analysed the RACE reads with MiXCR anew, one entry per CDR3 protein. This table holds about 290,000 distinct CDR3 sequences, around 7.7% found once. The sample here was whole blood, taken in connection with sensitization to the hapten diphenylcyclopropenone (DPC). Receptor source: a man aged 18-30 years with alopecia areata. Some clones in this sample may be carry-over from other donors' samples.

The rearrangement joins TRBV10-3 to TRBJ2-2; tentatively, D is TRBD1 (6 bases). This CDR3 has 16 amino acids. Trimming shortened V by 7 bases and J by 0 bases, and 15 bases separated the two germline ends. Germline V gene sequence: CDR1 ENHRY, CDR2 SYGVKD. This CDR3 is CAINPAGEPNTGELFF. As DNA, the CDR3 is TGTGCCATCAACCCCGCAGGGGAACCGAACACCGGGGAGCTGTTTTTT.

V is TRBV28 and J is TRBJ2-2; no reliable D call. The CDR3 contains 13 residues. In germline, CDR1 is MDHEN, CDR2 SYDVKM. Trimming shortened V by 3 bases and J by 5 bases, and 7 bases separated the two germline ends. The CDR3 DNA reads as TGTGCCAGCAGTTTCTTGGGTACCGGGGAGCTGTTTTTT. This translates into CASSFLGTGELFF.

The table lists this clonotype with a few counts. This sequence joins TRBV7-2 and TRBJ2-4, with D perhaps matching TRBD1 or TRBD2 (7 bases each). Germline CDR1 is SGHTA and CDR2 is FQGNSA. The V end lost 5 bases, the J end lost 5 bases, and 16 bases lay between the germline ends. This CDR3 has 15 residues. The CDR3 protein is CASSPAGGTENIQYF. As DNA, the CDR3 is TGTGCCAGCAGCCCTGCCGGGGGGACAGAAAACATTCAGTACTTC.

The chain joins TRBV29-1 to TRBJ2-5; 7 bases align to TRBD2. V was clipped by 6 bases and J by 5 bases; unmatched bases: 6. CDR3 length equals 12 residues. The germline CDR1 and CDR2 sequences are SQVTM and ANQGSEA. CDR3 in DNA: TGCAGCGTGCCGACTAGCAGGGAGACCCAGTACTTC. Encoded protein: CSVPTSRETQYF.

This clonotype was seen a handful of times. This chain links TRBV28 with TRBJ1-1; D gene ambiguous. V was trimmed by 3 bases and J by 10 bases, leaving 12 bases between them. This CDR3 comprises 12 residues. Germline V gives CDR1 MDHEN, CDR2 SYDVKM. CDR3 loop: CASSFLLFGAFF. CDR3 DNA sequence: TGTGCCAGCAGTTTTCTCTTATTTGGAGCTTTCTTT. The whole variable domain, filled in from reference TRBV28 and TRBJ1-1, reads DVKVTQSSRYLVKRTGEKVFLECVQDMDHENMFWYRQDPGLGLRLIYFSYDVKMKEKGDIPEGYSVSREKKERFSLILESASTNQTSMYLCASSFLLFGAFFGQGTRLTVV.

The J gene is TRBJ2-6, the V gene TRBV5-1; TRBD1 aligns across 7 bases. The CDR3 is made up of 16 amino acids. The V gene's germline CDR1 is SGHRS and CDR2 YFSETQ. V lost 8 bases and J lost 0; bases outside the gene matches: 8. The CDR3 loop is CASRTGGDSGANVLTF. CDR3 coding DNA: TGCGCCAGTAGGACAGGCGGAGACTCTGGGGCCAACGTCCTGACTTTC.

The CDR3 coding sequence is TGTGCCAGCAGCCAAGGGGCAGGGGCCGGGGAGCTGTTTTTT. Protein: CASSQGAGAGELFF. This rearrangement joins TRBV4-2 to TRBJ2-2, with a tentative D call TRBD1 (6 bases). V was trimmed by 1 base and J by 6 bases, leaving 9 bases between them. This CDR3 has 14 amino acids. Germline V lookup: CDR1 LGHNA, CDR2 YNFKEQ.

The chain uses TRBV4-3 and TRBJ1-5; D gene unclear. V was cut by 4 bases and J by 0 bases, with 10 bases left in between. This CDR3 is built from 15 residues. Germline assignment: CDR1 LGHNA and CDR2 YSLEER. CDR3 in DNA: TGCGCCAGCAGCCGGAGCCGGAATAGCAATCAGCCCCAGCATTTT. Translation gives CASSRSRNSNQPQHF.

The chain employs TRBV4-1 and TRBJ1-5; D remains unclear. V lost 1 base and J lost 0, with 7 bases in between. The V gene's germline CDR1 is MGHRA and CDR2 YSYEKL. The CDR3 sequence is 15 residues long. Here the CDR3 DNA reads TGCGCCAGCAGCCAAGCAGTAGCTAGCAATCAGCCCCAGCATTTT. Amino acid sequence: CASSQAVASNQPQHF.

Turning to this clonotype: The junction and the germline gene differ at one end; a read error may be behind it. V is TRBV24-1 and J is TRBJ2-2; D assignment may be TRBD1 or TRBD2 (5 bases each). The CDR3 is made up of 14 amino acids. Per germline, CDR1 KGHDR and CDR2 SFDVKD. CDR3 sequence: CATAKVLGTGDLFF. CDR3 bases: TGTGCCACCGCTAAGGTGCTAGGGACCGGGGATCTGTTTTTT.